Below, 17 T cell receptor beta chains from the same sample are listed, as sequenced in a study of blood T cell repertoires in COVID-19. Measured with immunoSEQ multiplex PCR; TCRdb has only the in-frame clones, and not every one. The top ten clones hold less than 4% of a sample with under 300,000 clones, roughly 80% of them seen once. The sequenced material came from peripheral blood. The receptors here all came from a woman aged 18-29 years with acute or convalescent COVID-19.

The chain carries TRBV25-1 and TRBJ1-6; 9 bases are a match to TRBD1. CDR3 size: 14 residues. V lost 6 bases and J lost 6; bases outside the gene matches: 3. Germline CDR1 is MGHDK and CDR2 is SYGVNS. CDR3 in DNA: TGTGCCAGCAGCCGGGACAGGGCTAATTCACCCCTCCACTTT. It encodes CASSRDRANSPLHF.

This clone has just a few counts. For the CDR3, the DNA is TGTGCCAGCAGTTTCTCGTTAGCGGGACCCAACTACAATGAGCAGTTCTTC. It specifies CASSFSLAGPNYNEQFF. This chain links TRBV6-2 or TRBV6-3 with TRBJ2-1; 8 bases agree with TRBD2. The germline gives CDR1 MNHEY, CDR2 SVGEGT. This CDR3 region has 17 residues. The trim removed 4 bases at V and 3 bases at J, leaving 11 bases unmatched.

This chain uses TRBV28 with TRBJ1-1; D not certain. This CDR3 has 15 residues. CDR1 is MDHEN and CDR2 is SYDVKM in the germline V gene. The V and J ends lost 3 bases and 0 bases respectively, with 11 bases between them. The chain's CDR3 is CASSLVKQLNTEAFF. CDR3 nucleotide sequence: TGTGCCAGCAGTTTGGTGAAACAGTTGAACACTGAAGCTTTCTTT.

The V gene is TRBV7-2, the J gene TRBJ2-1; the match to TRBD2 covers 8 bases. V gave up 5 bases and J gave up 9 bases; unmatched junction bases: 12. The CDR3 is 15 amino acids. Germline V gene lookup returns CDR1 SGHTA and CDR2 FQGNSA. The chain's CDR3 is CASSGRTSGRIEQFF. DNA of the CDR3: TGTGCCAGCAGCGGACGAACTAGCGGCAGGATTGAGCAGTTCTTC.

The rearrangement joins TRBV7-9 to TRBJ2-3; 10 nucleotides line up with TRBD2. V shed 5 bases, J shed 2 bases, and the junction held 7 bases outside the gene matches. Per the germline V gene, CDR1 is SEHNR and CDR2 is FQNEAQ (reference sequence). The CDR3 has 16 residues. CDR3 sequence reads: CASSPQLAGLTDTQYF. In DNA, the CDR3 is TGTGCCAGCAGCCCTCAACTAGCGGGGCTCACAGATACGCAGTATTTT. Using reference TRBV7-9 and TRBJ2-3 for the parts outside the CDR3, the full variable domain is DTGVSQNPRHKITKRGQNVTFRCDPISEHNRLYWYRQTLGQGPEFLTYFQNEAQLEKSRLLSDRFSAERPKGSFSTLEIQRTEQGDSAMYLCASSPQLAGLTDTQYFGPGTRLTVL.

The chain uses TRBV7-8 and TRBJ1-5, with a weak D call TRBD1 (5 bases). The V gene's germline CDR1 is SGHVS and CDR2 FQNEAQ. This CDR3 region has 15 residues. Deletions cut 1 base from V and 0 bases from J, with 7 bases between. CDR3 bases: TGTGCCAGCAGCTTAGAAGGGGTTAGCAATCAGCCCCAGCATTTT. As protein: CASSLEGVSNQPQHF. Based on the CDR3 plus reference TRBV7-8 and TRBJ1-5, the full variable domain is GAGVSQSPRYKVAKRGQDVALRCDPISGHVSLFWYQQALGQGPEFLTYFQNEAQLDKSGLPSDRFFAERPEGSVSTLKIQRTQQEDSAVYLCASSLEGVSNQPQHFGDGTRLSIL.

The chain recombines TRBV10-1 with TRBJ2-3; 11 positions match TRBD2. The CDR3 spans 15 residues. The V segment lost 5 bases and the J segment 6 bases; nucleotides outside the gene matches: 7. Germline V lookup: CDR1 WNHNN, CDR2 SYGVQD (reference sequence). The CDR3 sequence is CASSPRLAGMDTQYF. For the CDR3, the DNA is TGCGCCAGCAGTCCCCGACTAGCGGGAATGGATACGCAGTATTTT.

The chain joins TRBV9 to TRBJ2-1; D perhaps matches TRBD2 (6 bases). The germline V and J ends were trimmed by 3 bases and 8 bases, with 15 bases remaining between them. The CDR3 totals 14 residues. The V gene's germline CDR1 is SGDLS and CDR2 YYNGEE. The CDR3 DNA reads TGTGCCAGCAGCGCCGTAGGAGGGCGCCATGAGCAGTTCTTC. This sequence encodes CASSAVGGRHEQFF.

The chain uses TRBV5-8 and TRBJ1-2; TRBD1 matches at 8 bases. The CDR3 contains 13 residues. Germline V lookup: CDR1 SGHTS, CDR2 YDEGEE. The V segment lost 2 bases and the J segment 6 bases; nucleotides outside the gene matches: 3. Here the CDR3 DNA reads TGTGCCAGCAGCTTTGGACAGGGTGATGGCTACACCTTC. It translates to CASSFGQGDGYTF.

The J gene is TRBJ2-7, the V gene TRBV19; TRBD2 agrees at 7 bases. Losses at the gene ends were 1 base for V and 6 bases for J; bases not matched to a gene: 15. CDR1 is LNHDA and CDR2 is SQIVND in the germline V gene (reference sequence). This CDR3 is 17 amino acids long. This CDR3 is CASSIGGPGLSSLEQYF. CDR3 nucleotide sequence: TGTGCCAGTAGTATAGGTGGACCGGGACTAAGTAGTCTCGAGCAGTACTTC.

This chain joins TRBV6-5 and TRBJ1-1; D not resolved. This CDR3 is built from 14 residues. Germline V gives CDR1 MNHEY, CDR2 SVGAGI. V was pared by 5 bases and J by 1 base, with 11 bases between. The CDR3 here is CASSPLPPNTEAFF. As DNA, the CDR3 is TGTGCCAGCAGTCCCCTACCCCCGAACACTGAAGCTTTCTTT.

V gene TRBV5-1 combines with J gene TRBJ2-5, with no clear D. V lost 0 bases and J lost 2, with 14 bases in between. CDR1 and CDR2 from the germline V gene are SGHRS and YFSETQ. This CDR3 spans 16 amino acids. The CDR3 spells CASSLGGSSRQETQYF. The CDR3 region has the DNA TGCGCCAGCAGCTTGGGAGGTAGCAGCCGACAAGAGACCCAGTACTTC.

This chain links TRBV5-4 with TRBJ2-4; 7 nucleotides line up with TRBD2. Germline lookup yields CDR1 SGHNT and CDR2 YYREEE (reference sequence). The CDR3 is made up of 14 amino acids. V shed 0 bases and J 8 bases; nucleotides not matched to a gene: 5. In DNA, the CDR3 is TGTGCCAGCAGCTTGGAGCAGGGAGGGGACATTCAGTACTTC. This sequence encodes CASSLEQGGDIQYF.

This rearrangement joins TRBV6-2 or TRBV6-3 to TRBJ2-1, with 10 bases lining up with TRBD2. The CDR3 length is 17 residues. Per germline, CDR1 MNHEY and CDR2 SVGEGT. The V segment lost 4 bases and the J segment 5 bases; nucleotides outside the gene matches: 11. CDR3 amino acids: CASSSASGSPKNNEQFF. In nucleotides, the CDR3 is TGTGCCAGCAGTTCGGCTAGCGGGAGCCCGAAGAACAATGAGCAGTTCTTC.

The chain employs TRBV10-3 and TRBJ2-7, with TRBD2 identical over 7 bases. Trimming cost V 3 bases and J 3 bases; bases outside gene matches: 5. Germline V lookup: CDR1 ENHRY, CDR2 SYGVKD. The CDR3 is 14 amino acids. The CDR3 is CAISDRGSGYEQYF. The CDR3 coding sequence is TGTGCCATCAGTGATCGCGGGAGTGGCTACGAGCAGTACTTC.

The chain employs TRBV12-3 or TRBV12-4 and TRBJ1-5; 7 nucleotides agree with TRBD1. The CDR3 length is 13 residues. V lost 6 bases and J lost 6; bases outside the gene matches: 5. The DNA of the CDR3 is TGTGCCAGCAGGACAGGGACCAGTCAGCCCCAGCATTTT. Residues: CASRTGTSQPQHF.

The chain couples TRBV7-9 to TRBJ2-1, with 9 bases that match TRBD1. V shed 3 bases, J shed 0 bases, and the junction held 12 bases outside the gene matches. Germline CDR1 reads SEHNR; CDR2 reads FQNEAQ (reference sequence). The CDR3 extends over 19 amino acids. The CDR3, as DNA: TGTGCCAGCAGCTTCTTCCTTTGGACAGGGGCAAGCTCCTACAATGAGCAGTTCTTC. Amino acids: CASSFFLWTGASSYNEQFF.